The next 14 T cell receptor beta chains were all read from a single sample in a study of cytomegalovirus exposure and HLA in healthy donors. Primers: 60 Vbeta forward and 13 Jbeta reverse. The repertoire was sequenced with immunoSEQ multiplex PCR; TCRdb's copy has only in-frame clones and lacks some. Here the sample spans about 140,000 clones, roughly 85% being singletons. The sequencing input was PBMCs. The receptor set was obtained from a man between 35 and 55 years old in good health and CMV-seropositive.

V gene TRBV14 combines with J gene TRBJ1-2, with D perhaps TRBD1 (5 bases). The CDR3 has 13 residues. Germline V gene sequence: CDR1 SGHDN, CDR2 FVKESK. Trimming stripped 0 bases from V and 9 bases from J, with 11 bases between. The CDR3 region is CASSQEFRGSYTF. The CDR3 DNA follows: TGTGCCAGCAGCCAAGAGTTTCGGGGGAGCTACACCTTC.

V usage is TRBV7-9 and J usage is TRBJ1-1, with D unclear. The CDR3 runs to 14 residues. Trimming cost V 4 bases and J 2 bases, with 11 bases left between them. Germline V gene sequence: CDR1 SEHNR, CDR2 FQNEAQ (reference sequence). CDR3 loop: CASSSRIINTEAFF. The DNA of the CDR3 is TGTGCCAGCAGCTCCAGGATAATCAACACTGAAGCTTTCTTT.

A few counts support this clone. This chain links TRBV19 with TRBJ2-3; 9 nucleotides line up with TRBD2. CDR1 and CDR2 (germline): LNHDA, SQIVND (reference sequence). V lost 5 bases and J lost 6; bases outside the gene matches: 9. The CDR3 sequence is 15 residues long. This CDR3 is CASSPWAGGPDTQYF. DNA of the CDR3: TGTGCCAGTAGTCCGTGGGCGGGAGGGCCGGATACGCAGTATTTT. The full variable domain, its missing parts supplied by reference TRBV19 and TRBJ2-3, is DGGITQSPKYLFRKEGQNVTLSCEQNLNHDAMYWYRQDPGQGLRLIYYSQIVNDFQKGDIAEGYSVSREKKESFPLTVTSAQKNPTAFYLCASSPWAGGPDTQYFGPGTRLTVL.

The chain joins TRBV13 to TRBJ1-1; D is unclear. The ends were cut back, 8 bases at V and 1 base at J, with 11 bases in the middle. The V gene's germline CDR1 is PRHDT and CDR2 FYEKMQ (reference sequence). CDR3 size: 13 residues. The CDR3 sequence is CASFPSGNTEAFF. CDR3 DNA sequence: TGTGCCAGCTTCCCCTCAGGGAACACTGAAGCTTTCTTT.

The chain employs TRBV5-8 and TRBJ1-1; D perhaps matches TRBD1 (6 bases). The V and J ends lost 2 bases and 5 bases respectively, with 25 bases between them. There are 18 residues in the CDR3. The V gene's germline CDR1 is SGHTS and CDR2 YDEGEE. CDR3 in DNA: TGTGCCAGCAGCTTTTGGGGAAACAGGGCTTTTAGTGGTACTGAAGCTTTCTTT. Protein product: CASSFWGNRAFSGTEAFF.

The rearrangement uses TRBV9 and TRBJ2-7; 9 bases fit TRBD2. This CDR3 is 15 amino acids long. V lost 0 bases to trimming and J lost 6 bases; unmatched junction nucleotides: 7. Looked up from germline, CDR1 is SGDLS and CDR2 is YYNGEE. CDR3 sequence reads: CASSVGRGRDAEQYF. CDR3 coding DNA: TGTGCCAGCAGCGTAGGCCGCGGGAGGGATGCCGAGCAGTACTTC.

For the CDR3, the DNA is TGTGCCAGCAGCTCTCGGGGAGGATTTAACGAGCAGTACTTC. Protein sequence: CASSSRGGFNEQYF. The chain uses TRBV5-4 and TRBJ2-5, with D possibly matching TRBD2 (6 bases). The J call may be faulty, since TRBJ2-7 better matches the DNA end. Germline V gene data show CDR1 as SGHNT and CDR2 as YYREEE (reference sequence). This CDR3 has 14 amino acids.

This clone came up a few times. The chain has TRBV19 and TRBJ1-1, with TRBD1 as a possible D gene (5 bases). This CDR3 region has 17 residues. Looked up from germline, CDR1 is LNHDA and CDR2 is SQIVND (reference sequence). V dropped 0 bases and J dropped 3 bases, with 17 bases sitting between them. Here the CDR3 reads CASSIEGPGGVDTEAFF. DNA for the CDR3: TGTGCCAGTAGTATAGAAGGGCCGGGGGGAGTGGACACTGAAGCTTTCTTT. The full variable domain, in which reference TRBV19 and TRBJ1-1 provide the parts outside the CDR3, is DGGITQSPKYLFRKEGQNVTLSCEQNLNHDAMYWYRQDPGQGLRLIYYSQIVNDFQKGDIAEGYSVSREKKESFPLTVTSAQKNPTAFYLCASSIEGPGGVDTEAFFGQGTRLTVV.

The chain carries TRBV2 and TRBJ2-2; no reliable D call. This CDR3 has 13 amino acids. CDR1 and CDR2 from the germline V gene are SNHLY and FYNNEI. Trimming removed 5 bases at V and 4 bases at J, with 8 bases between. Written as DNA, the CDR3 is TGTGCCAGCAGTCTCTCGAGCACCGGGGAGCTGTTTTTT. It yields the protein CASSLSSTGELFF.

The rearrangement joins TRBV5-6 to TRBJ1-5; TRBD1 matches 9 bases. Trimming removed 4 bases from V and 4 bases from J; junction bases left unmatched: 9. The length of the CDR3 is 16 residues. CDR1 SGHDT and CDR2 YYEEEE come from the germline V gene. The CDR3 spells CASSATGGRRNQPQHF. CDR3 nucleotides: TGTGCCAGCAGCGCAACAGGGGGCCGAAGGAATCAGCCCCAGCATTTT.

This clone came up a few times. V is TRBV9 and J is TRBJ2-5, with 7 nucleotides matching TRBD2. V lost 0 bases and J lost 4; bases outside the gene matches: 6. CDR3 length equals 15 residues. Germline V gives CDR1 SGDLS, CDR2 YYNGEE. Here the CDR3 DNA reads TGTGCCAGCAGCGTAGGTCTCGGCGGGAGAGAGACCCAGTACTTC. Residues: CASSVGLGGRETQYF.

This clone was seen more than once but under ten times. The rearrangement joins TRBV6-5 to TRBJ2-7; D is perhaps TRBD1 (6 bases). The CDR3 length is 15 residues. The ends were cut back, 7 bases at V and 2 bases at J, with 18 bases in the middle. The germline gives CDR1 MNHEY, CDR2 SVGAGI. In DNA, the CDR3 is TGTGCCAGCATCCTCGATGCCCAGGGGACCTACGAGCAGTACTTC. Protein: CASILDAQGTYEQYF.

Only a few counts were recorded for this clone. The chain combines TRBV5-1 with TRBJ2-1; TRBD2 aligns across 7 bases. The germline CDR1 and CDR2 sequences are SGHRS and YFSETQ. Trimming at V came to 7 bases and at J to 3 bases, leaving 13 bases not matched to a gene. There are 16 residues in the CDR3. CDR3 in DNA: TGCGCCAGCCGCACCGCCAACCGGGACTACTACAATGAGCAGTTCTTC. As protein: CASRTANRDYYNEQFF.

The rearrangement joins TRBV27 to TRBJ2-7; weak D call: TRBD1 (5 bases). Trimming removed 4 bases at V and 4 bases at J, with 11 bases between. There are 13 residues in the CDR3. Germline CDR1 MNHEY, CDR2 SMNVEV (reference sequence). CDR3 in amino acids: CASSSRGIYEQYF. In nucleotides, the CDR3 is TGTGCCAGCAGTTCTAGGGGTATTTACGAGCAGTACTTC.